This T cell receptor beta chain was found in a study of graft-versus-host responses after intestinal transplantation. A word on this clone: Its antigen remains unidentified.

Assay used: immunoSEQ multiplex PCR; TCRdb lists only in-frame clones, some missing. Here the sample spans tens of thousands of clones, around 93% being singletons. Germline CDR1 and CDR2: PRHDT and FYEKMQ (reference sequence). V gave up 3 bases and J gave up 2 bases; unmatched junction bases: 4. The CDR3 totals 15 residues. The sample consisted of unstimulated CD8+ T cells sorted from spleen or lymph node cells, taken before intestinal transplant. The rearrangement joins TRBV13 to TRBJ2-5; TRBD2 aligns across 9 bases. The clonotype was recovered from a human donor who received an intestinal transplant. The CDR3 reads CASSLPSGGQETQYF. DNA for the CDR3: TGTGCCAGCAGCTTGCCGAGCGGGGGGCAAGAGACCCAGTACTTC.